This TCR beta chain was captured in a study of human T cells and chemical hapten exposure. One entry per CDR3 protein results from TCRdb running MiXCR on the RACE reads. This sample carries tens of thousands of distinct CDR3 sequences, 9% to 15% of them seen once, and the ten largest clones take 1.9%. As regards this clonotype: Its antigen is undetermined.

Study results and limitations: The study found that PT1 expanded TCR counts correlated positively with patch test score.

Trimming took 3 bases from V and 6 from J, leaving 14 bases between them. This CDR3 is 14 amino acids long. Per germline, CDR1 MDHEN and CDR2 SYDVKM. Time point described: pre-sensitization, week 0. Treatment defined: therapeutic diphenylcyclopropenone sensitization with weekly scalp DPC. Sequencing started from total RNA isolated from unfractionated whole blood. This rearrangement joins TRBV28 to TRBJ1-2; a weak D match, TRBD1 (5 bases). This clonotype originated in a woman in her forties with alopecia areata. Some clones in this sample may be carry-over from other donors' samples. The sample here was whole blood, taken in connection with sensitization to the hapten diphenylcyclopropenone (DPC). Here the CDR3 DNA reads TGTGCCAGCAGTTTTATCGGGGGGAAGAATGGCTACACCTTC. It codes for CASSFIGGKNGYTF.